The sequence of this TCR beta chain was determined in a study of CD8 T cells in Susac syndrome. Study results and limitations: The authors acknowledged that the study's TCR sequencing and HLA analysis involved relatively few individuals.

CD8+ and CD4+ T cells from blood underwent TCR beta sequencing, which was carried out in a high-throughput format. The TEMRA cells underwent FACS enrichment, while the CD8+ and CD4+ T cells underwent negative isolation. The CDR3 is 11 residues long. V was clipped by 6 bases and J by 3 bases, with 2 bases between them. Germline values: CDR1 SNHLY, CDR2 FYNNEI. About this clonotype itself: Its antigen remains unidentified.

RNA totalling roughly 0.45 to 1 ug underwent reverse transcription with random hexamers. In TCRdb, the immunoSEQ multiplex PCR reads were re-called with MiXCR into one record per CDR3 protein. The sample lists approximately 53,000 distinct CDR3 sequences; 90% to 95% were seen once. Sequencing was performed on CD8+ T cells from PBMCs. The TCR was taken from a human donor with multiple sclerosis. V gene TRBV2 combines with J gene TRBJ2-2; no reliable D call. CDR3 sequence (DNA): TGTGCCAGCAGGGACACCGGGGAGCTGTTTTTT. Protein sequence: CASRDTGELFF. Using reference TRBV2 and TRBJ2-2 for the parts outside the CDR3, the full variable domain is EPEVTQTPSHQVTQMGQEVILRCVPISNHLYFYWYRQILGQKVEFLVSFYNNEISEKSEIFDDQFSVERPDGSNFTLKIRSTKLEDSAMYFCASRDTGELFFGEGSRLTVL.